This T cell receptor (beta chain) was documented in a study of cytomegalovirus exposure and HLA in healthy donors. Primers for the PCR totalled 60 Vbeta and 13 Jbeta. In the authors' methods: A later analysis tallied tens of millions of unique TCR beta chains, approximately 11 million of them shared. Clones were sequenced by immunoSEQ multiplex PCR, and TCRdb holds only the in-frame ones, with some missing. The DNA gave D and trimming, while V, J and clone size come from that table. The sample holds about 140,000 clones, about 77% seen once. General study points: Reported results showed that the classifier diagnosed cytomegalovirus status with high specificity and sensitivity. In vitro experiments confirmed that a few CMV-associated chains were specific for CMV antigens.

This clone was seen more than once but under ten times. Its antigen is not identified. Germline V gene lookup returns CDR1 LNHNV and CDR2 YYDKDF (reference sequence). This CDR3 is built from 15 residues. The V end was cut by 0 bases, the J end by 3 bases, with 8 bases between. Sequenced: PBMCs. This sequence joins TRBV15 and TRBJ2-2; perhaps TRBD1 as D (5 bases). The TCR sequence derives from a female donor in good health and CMV-seronegative. This chain's CDR3 is CATSREDSYTGELFF. The CDR3 nucleotides are TGTGCCACCAGCAGAGAAGACAGCTACACCGGGGAGCTGTTTTTT.